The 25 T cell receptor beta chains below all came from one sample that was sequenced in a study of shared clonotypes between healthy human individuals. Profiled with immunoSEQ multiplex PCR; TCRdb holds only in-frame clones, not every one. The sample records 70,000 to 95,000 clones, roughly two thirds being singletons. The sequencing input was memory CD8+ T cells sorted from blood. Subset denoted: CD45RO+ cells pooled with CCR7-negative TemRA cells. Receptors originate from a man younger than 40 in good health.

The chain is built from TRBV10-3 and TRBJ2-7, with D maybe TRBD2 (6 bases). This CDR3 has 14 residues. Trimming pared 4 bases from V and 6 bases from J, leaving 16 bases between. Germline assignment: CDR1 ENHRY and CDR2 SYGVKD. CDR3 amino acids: CAISVAEASAEQYF. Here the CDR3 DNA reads TGTGCCATCAGTGTAGCGGAAGCCTCGGCCGAGCAGTACTTC.

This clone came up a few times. The CDR3, as DNA: TGTGCCAGTACCCCGCCAGCCTCCTACGAGCAGTACTTC. This gives the protein CASTPPASYEQYF. This chain joins TRBV19 and TRBJ2-7; no clear D. Trimming left V 7 bases short and J 0 bases short, with 10 bases between. Looked up from germline, CDR1 is LNHDA and CDR2 is SQIVND (reference sequence). The CDR3 runs to 13 residues.

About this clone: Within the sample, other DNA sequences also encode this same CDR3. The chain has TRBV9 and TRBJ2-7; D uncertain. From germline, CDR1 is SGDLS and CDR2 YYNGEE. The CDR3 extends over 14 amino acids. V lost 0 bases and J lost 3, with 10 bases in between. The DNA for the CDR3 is TGTGCCAGCAGCGTAGGGGGATCGGGCTACGAGCAGTACTTC. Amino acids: CASSVGGSGYEQYF.

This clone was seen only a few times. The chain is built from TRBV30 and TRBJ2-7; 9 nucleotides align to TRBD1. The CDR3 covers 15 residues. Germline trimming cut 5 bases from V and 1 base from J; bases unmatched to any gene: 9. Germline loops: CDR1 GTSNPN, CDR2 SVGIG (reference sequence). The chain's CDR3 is CAWENGTGSSYEQYF. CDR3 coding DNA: TGTGCCTGGGAGAACGGGACAGGGAGTTCCTACGAGCAGTACTTC.

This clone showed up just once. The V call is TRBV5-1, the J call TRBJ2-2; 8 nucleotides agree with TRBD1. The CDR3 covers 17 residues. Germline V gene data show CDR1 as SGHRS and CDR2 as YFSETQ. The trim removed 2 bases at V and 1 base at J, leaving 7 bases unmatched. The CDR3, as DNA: TGCGCCAGCAGCTTTACAGGGGGTCCCTTGAACACCGGGGAGCTGTTTTTT. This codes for CASSFTGGPLNTGELFF. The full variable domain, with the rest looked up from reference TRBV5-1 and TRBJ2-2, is KAGVTQTPRYLIKTRGQQVTLSCSPISGHRSVSWYQQTPGQGLQFLFEYFSETQRNKGNFPGRFSGRQFSNSRSEMNVSTLELGDSALYLCASSFTGGPLNTGELFFGEGSRLTVL.

The CDR3 bases are TGTGCCAGCAGCTTGACATCAACATCCTACGAGCAGTACTTC. This sequence encodes CASSLTSTSYEQYF. The gene calls are TRBV7-8 and TRBJ2-7; D is unresolved. Trimming left V 3 bases short and J 1 base short, with 10 bases between. The CDR3 loop spans 14 amino acids. Germline CDR1 is SGHVS and CDR2 is FQNEAQ.

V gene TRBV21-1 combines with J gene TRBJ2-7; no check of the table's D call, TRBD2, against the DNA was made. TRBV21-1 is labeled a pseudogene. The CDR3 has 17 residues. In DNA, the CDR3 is TGTGCCAGCAGACGGAATGCTAGCGGGAGGTTCTCCTACGAGCAGTACTTC. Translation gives CASRRNASGRFSYEQYF.

The CDR3 nucleotides are TGTGCCAGCAGTTTGCGTACTAGCGGGAGAGGGGAGACCCAGTACTTC. This translates into CASSLRTSGRGETQYF. The gene calls are TRBV28 and TRBJ2-5, with 11 bases fitting TRBD2. Germline CDR1 and CDR2: MDHEN and SYDVKM. There are 16 residues in the CDR3. J lost 5 bases, V lost 3 bases, and 8 bases had no gene match. Drawing the rest from reference TRBV28 and TRBJ2-5, the complete variable domain is DVKVTQSSRYLVKRTGEKVFLECVQDMDHENMFWYRQDPGLGLRLIYFSYDVKMKEKGDIPEGYSVSREKKERFSLILESASTNQTSMYLCASSLRTSGRGETQYFGPGTRLLVL.

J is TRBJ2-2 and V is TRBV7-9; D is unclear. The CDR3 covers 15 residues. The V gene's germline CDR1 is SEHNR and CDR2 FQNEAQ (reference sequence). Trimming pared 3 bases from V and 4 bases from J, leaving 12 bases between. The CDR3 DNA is TGTGCCAGCAGCTTTTCGAGCCTTACCACCGGGGAGCTGTTTTTT. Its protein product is CASSFSSLTTGELFF.

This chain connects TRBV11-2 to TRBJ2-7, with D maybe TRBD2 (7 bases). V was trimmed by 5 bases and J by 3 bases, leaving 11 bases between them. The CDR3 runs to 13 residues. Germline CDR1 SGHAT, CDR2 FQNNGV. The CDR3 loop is CASSEGGDYEQYF. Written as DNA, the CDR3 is TGTGCCAGCAGCGAAGGGGGGGACTACGAGCAGTACTTC.

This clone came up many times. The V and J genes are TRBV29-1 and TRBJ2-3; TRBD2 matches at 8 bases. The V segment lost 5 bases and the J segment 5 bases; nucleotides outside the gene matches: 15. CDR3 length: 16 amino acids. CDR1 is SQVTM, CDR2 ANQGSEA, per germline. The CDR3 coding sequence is TGCAGCGTTAATCCCGGGACTAGTGTTGTGGTAGATACGCAGTATTTT. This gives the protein CSVNPGTSVVVDTQYF.

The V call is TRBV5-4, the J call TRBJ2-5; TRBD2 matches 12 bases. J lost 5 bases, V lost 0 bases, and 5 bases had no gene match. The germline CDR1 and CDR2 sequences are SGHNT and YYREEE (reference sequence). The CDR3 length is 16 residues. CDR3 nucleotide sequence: TGTGCCAGCAGCTTGGGACTAGCGGGGGAGGGTGAGACCCAGTACTTC. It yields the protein CASSLGLAGEGETQYF.

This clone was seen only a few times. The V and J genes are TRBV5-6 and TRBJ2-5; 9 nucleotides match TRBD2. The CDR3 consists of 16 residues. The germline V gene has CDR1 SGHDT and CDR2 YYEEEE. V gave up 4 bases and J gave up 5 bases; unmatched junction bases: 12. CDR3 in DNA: TGTGCCAGCAGCCCTGGAGGTGCGGGAGGGCCCGAGACCCAGTACTTC. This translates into CASSPGGAGGPETQYF.

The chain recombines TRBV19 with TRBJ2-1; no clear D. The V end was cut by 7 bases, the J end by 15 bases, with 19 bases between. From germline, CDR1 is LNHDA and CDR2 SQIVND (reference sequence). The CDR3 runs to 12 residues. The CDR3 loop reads CASMRPDAVVFF. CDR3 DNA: TGTGCCAGTATGCGGCCGGACGCGGTGGTGTTCTTC.

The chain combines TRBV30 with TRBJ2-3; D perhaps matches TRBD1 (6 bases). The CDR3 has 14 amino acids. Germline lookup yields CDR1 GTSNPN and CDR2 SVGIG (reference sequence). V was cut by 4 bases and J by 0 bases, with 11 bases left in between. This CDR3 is CAWTGATSTDTQYF. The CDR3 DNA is TGTGCCTGGACAGGGGCCACTAGCACAGATACGCAGTATTTT.

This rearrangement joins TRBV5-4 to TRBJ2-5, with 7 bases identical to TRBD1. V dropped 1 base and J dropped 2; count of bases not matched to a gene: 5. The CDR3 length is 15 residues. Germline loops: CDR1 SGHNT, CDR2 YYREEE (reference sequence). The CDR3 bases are TGTGCCAGCAGCTTGAGCAGGGGGTATCAAGAGACCCAGTACTTC. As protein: CASSLSRGYQETQYF.

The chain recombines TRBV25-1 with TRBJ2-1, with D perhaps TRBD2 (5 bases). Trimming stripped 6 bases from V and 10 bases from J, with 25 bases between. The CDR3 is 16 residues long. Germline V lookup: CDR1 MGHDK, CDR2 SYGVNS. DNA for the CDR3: TGTGCCAGCAGCAATTACTTGGACTTCTCTAATGAGGAGCAGTTCTTC. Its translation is CASSNYLDFSNEEQFF.

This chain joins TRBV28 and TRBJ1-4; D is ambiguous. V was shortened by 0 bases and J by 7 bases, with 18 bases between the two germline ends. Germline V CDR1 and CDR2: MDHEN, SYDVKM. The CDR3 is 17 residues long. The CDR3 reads CASSLWLVGKGGEKLFF. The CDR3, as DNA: TGTGCCAGCAGTTTATGGCTCGTGGGAAAAGGAGGTGAAAAACTGTTTTTT.

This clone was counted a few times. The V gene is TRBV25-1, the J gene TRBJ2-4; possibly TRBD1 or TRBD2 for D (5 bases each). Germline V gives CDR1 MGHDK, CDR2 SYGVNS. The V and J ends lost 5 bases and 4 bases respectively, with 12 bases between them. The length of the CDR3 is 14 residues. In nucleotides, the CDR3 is TGTGCCAGCAGTACGCCGGGGCAGAAAAACATTCAGTACTTC. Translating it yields CASSTPGQKNIQYF.

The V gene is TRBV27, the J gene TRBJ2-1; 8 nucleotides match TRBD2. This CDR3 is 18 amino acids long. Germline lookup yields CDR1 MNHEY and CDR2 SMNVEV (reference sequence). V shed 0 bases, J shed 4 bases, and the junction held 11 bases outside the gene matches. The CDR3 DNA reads TGTGCCAGCAGTTTATCGGGGTGGCAAGCGGGAGAGTACAATGAGCAGTTCTTC. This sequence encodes CASSLSGWQAGEYNEQFF.

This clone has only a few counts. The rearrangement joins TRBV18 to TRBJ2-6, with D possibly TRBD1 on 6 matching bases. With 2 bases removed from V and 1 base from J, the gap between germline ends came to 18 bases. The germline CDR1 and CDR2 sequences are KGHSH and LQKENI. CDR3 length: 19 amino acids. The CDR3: CASSPGRGSWGSGANVLTF. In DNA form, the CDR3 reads TGTGCCAGCTCACCAGGCAGGGGCTCATGGGGTTCTGGGGCCAACGTCCTGACTTTC. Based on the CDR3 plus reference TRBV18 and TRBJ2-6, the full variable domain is NAGVMQNPRHLVRRRGQEARLRCSPMKGHSHVYWYRQLPEEGLKFMVYLQKENIIDESGMPKERFSAEFPKEGPSILRIQQVVRGDSAAYFCASSPGRGSWGSGANVLTFGAGSRLTVL.

CDR3 sequence: CASSQVQIAGGIADTQYF. The CDR3 nucleotides are TGTGCCAGCAGCCAAGTTCAAATCGCGGGAGGTATCGCAGATACGCAGTATTTT. This rearrangement joins TRBV4-2 to TRBJ2-3, with 8 bases matching TRBD2. J lost 4 bases, V lost 1 base, and 13 bases had no gene match. The CDR3 is 18 amino acids. Germline V gives CDR1 LGHNA, CDR2 YNFKEQ.

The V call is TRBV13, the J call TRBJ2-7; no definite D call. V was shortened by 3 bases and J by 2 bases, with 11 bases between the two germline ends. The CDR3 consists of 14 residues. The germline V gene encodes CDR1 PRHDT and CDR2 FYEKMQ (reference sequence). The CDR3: CASSLVGKTYEQYF. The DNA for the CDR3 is TGTGCCAGCAGCTTGGTAGGGAAGACCTACGAGCAGTACTTC.

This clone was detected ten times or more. The CDR3 reads CASSDASGGDREQFF. For the CDR3, the DNA is TGTGCCAGCAGCGACGCTAGCGGGGGGGACCGGGAGCAGTTCTTC. The rearrangement joins TRBV7-6 to TRBJ2-1; 12 bases align to TRBD2. Trimming removed 5 bases from V and 10 bases from J; junction bases left unmatched: 9. CDR1 SGHVS and CDR2 FNYEAQ come from the germline V gene. This CDR3 is built from 15 residues.

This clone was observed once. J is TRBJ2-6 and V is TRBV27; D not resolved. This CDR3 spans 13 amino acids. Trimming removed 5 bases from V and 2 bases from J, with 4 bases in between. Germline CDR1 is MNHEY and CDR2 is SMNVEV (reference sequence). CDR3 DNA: TGTGCCAGCAGTAACGCTGGGGCCAACGTCCTGACTTTC. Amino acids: CASSNAGANVLTF.